This section outlines one T cell receptor beta chain sequence together with its context. Its antigen is currently unknown. Deliveries were elective term cesareans at roughly 35-41 weeks, with no labor or membrane rupture. Sorted naive CD8+ T cell numbers ranged ~17,000 to ~100,000. This sample is part of a study of naive CD8 T cells in extremely preterm neonates. The study, taken as a whole, reports: Compared with older groups, preterm CDR3s were shorter, with fewer N additions and less trimming. The authors flagged variable productive template counts in preterm samples.

Method: immunoSEQ multiplex PCR; TCRdb's copy keeps in-frame clones and lacks some. The table has 6,000 to 6,500 clones, roughly 98% seen once. The CDR3 length is 15 residues. The V and J ends lost 4 bases and 4 bases, in that order; junction bases with no gene match: 5. The germline V gene has CDR1 MNHEY and CDR2 SMNVEV (reference sequence). The source of this sequence is a newborn in good health. V gene TRBV27 combines with J gene TRBJ2-1; 9 bases match TRBD1. The sample comprised naive CD8+ T cells from cord blood. CDR3: CASSSGTGYYNEQFF. The DNA for the CDR3 is TGTGCCAGCAGTTCCGGGACAGGGTATTACAATGAGCAGTTCTTC.